Following are 10 T cell receptor beta chains from one sample sequenced in a study of regulatory and conventional T cells in RAG deficiency. Genomic DNA came from blood conventional CD4+ T cells gated CD25-low CD127-high. Sequenced by immunoSEQ multiplex PCR; TCRdb stores in-frame clones only, minus some. The data show approximately 10,000 clones, just under 95% seen once. The sample consisted of CD4+ effector T cells sorted from blood. The receptors originated from a human donor with RAG deficiency presenting as severe combined immunodeficiency.

This CDR3 is CASSFGLRYNEQFF. The CDR3 DNA is TGTGCCAGCAGCTTCGGGCTCCGCTACAATGAGCAGTTCTTC. The chain carries TRBV11-2 and TRBJ2-1, with D uncertain. Per the germline V gene, CDR1 is SGHAT and CDR2 is FQNNGV. The CDR3 is made up of 14 amino acids. Trimming left V 3 bases short and J 3 bases short, with 9 bases between.

The chain links TRBV7-9 to TRBJ2-3; maybe TRBD2 (5 bases). The V gene's germline CDR1 is SEHNR and CDR2 FQNEAQ (reference sequence). CDR3 length: 14 amino acids. V was pared by 1 base and J by 3 bases, with 8 bases between. Here the CDR3 reads CASSLGRGTDTQYF. CDR3 nucleotide sequence: TGTGCCAGCAGCTTAGGGCGCGGGACAGATACGCAGTATTTT.

This clone was counted a few times. The V and J genes are TRBV4-3 and TRBJ1-1, with TRBD1 identical over 9 bases. Germline V lookup: CDR1 LGHNA, CDR2 YSLEER. This CDR3 is 14 amino acids long. V shed 4 bases, J shed 4 bases, and the junction held 4 bases outside the gene matches. This CDR3 reads CASSRGQGTTEAFF. CDR3 bases: TGCGCCAGCAGCCGGGGACAGGGTACCACTGAAGCTTTCTTT.

The genes are TRBV20-1 and TRBJ2-7; D is unclear. The V end lost 8 bases, the J end lost 3 bases, and 11 bases lay between the germline ends. The CDR3 sequence is 11 residues long. CDR1 and CDR2 (germline): DFQATT, SNEGSKA (reference sequence). The CDR3 is CSFIRGYEQYF. The CDR3 nucleotides are TGCAGTTTTATACGAGGCTACGAGCAGTACTTC.

A remark on this clone: One end of the junction varies from germline; a read error may be responsible. V is TRBV7-3 and J is TRBJ2-6; the D is unclear. CDR1 is SGHTA, CDR2 FQGTGA, per germline. The CDR3 sequence is 14 residues long. The CDR3 coding sequence is TGTACCAGCAGCCCAGTCTCTGGGGCCAACGTCCTGACTTTC. Translation gives CTSSPVSGANVLTF. The complete variable domain, with remaining parts taken from reference TRBV7-3 and TRBJ2-6, reads GAGVSQTPSNKVTEKGKYVELRCDPISGHTALYWYRQSLGQGPEFLIYFQGTGAADDSGLPNDRFFAVRPEGSVSTLKIQRTERGDSAVYLCTSSPVSGANVLTFGAGSRLTVL.

This chain links TRBV4-1 with TRBJ2-1, with 7 bases lining up with TRBD2. This CDR3 is 13 amino acids long. From germline, CDR1 is MGHRA and CDR2 YSYEKL. The ends lost 1 base at V and 15 bases at J; junction bases unmatched: 9. The DNA for the CDR3 is TGCGCCAGCAGCCAAGTCTTGGACGGGAGGCGGTTCTTC. Protein sequence: CASSQVLDGRRFF.

V gene TRBV7-2 combines with J gene TRBJ2-3; 7 bases map to TRBD1. The germline CDR1 and CDR2 sequences are SGHTA and FQGNSA. The CDR3 sequence is 14 residues long. The J segment lost 5 bases and the V segment lost 4 bases, leaving 6 bases of the junction unmatched. CDR3 loop: CASSSRQGGDTQYF. CDR3 bases: TGTGCCAGCAGCTCACGACAGGGTGGAGATACGCAGTATTTT.

This chain links TRBV21-1 with TRBJ2-7; the D call TRBD2 from the table was never checked on the DNA. TRBV21-1 is listed as a pseudogene. The CDR3 has 13 amino acids. Written as DNA, the CDR3 is TGTGCCAGCAGCAAAGGGCCTTGGAGAGAGCAGTACTTC. Protein product: CASSKGPWREQYF.

This rearrangement joins TRBV28 to TRBJ2-1; 11 nucleotides line up with TRBD1. This CDR3 spans 15 amino acids. V gave up 6 bases and J gave up 5 bases; unmatched junction bases: 6. Germline CDR1 reads MDHEN; CDR2 reads SYDVKM. CDR3 protein: CASSSGTGGHNEQFF. In nucleotides, the CDR3 is TGTGCCAGCAGCTCCGGGACAGGGGGTCACAATGAGCAGTTCTTC.

The chain couples TRBV20-1 to TRBJ2-7; D is perhaps TRBD1 (5 bases). Trimming left V 2 bases short and J 11 bases short, with 13 bases between. The CDR3 totals 11 residues. The germline V gene has CDR1 DFQATT and CDR2 SNEGSKA (reference sequence). The CDR3 nucleotides are TGCAGTGCTAGACAGGGCCTGCTCAAGTACTTC. Protein product: CSARQGLLKYF.